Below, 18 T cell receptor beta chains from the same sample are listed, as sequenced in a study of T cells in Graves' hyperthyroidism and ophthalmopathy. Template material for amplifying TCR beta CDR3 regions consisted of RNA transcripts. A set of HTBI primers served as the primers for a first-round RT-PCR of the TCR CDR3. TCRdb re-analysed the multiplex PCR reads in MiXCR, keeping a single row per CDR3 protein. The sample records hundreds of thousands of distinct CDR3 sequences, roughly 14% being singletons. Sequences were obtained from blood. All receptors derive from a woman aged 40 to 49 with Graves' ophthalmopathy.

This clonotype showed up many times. CDR3 DNA sequence: TGTGCCAGCAACGATCGCGGCCATGGCTACACCTTC. Translation: CASNDRGHGYTF. The chain uses TRBV6-2 or TRBV6-3 and TRBJ1-2; D call uncertain. V lost 7 bases and J 6 bases, leaving 12 bases between the germline ends. There are 12 residues in the CDR3. Germline lookup yields CDR1 MNHEY and CDR2 SVGEGT.

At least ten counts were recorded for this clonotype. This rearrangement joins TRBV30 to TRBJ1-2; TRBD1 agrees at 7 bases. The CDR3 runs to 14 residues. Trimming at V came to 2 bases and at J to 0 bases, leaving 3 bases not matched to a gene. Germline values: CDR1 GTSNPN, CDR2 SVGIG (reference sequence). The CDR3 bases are TGTGCCTGGAGTATAACAGGGGCTAACTATGGCTACACCTTC. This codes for CAWSITGANYGYTF.

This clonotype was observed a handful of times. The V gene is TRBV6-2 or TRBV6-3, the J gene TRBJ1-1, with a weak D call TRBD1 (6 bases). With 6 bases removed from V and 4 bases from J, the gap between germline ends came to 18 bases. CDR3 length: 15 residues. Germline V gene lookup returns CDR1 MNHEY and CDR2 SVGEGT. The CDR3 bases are TGTGCCAGCAGCTCCGCTCAGGGGAAGGGCACTGAAGCTTTCTTT. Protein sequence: CASSSAQGKGTEAFF.

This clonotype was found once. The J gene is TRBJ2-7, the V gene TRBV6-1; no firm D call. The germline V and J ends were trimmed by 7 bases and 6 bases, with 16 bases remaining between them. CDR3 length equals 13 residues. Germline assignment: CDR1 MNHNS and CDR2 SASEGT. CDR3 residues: CASNPDLRPEQYF. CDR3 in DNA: TGTGCCAGCAACCCGGACCTCCGCCCCGAGCAGTACTTC.

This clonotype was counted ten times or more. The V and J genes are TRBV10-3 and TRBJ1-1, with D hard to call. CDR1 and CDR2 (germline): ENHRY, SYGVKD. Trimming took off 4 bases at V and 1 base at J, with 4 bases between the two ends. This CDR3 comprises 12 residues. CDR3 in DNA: TGTGCCATCAGTGGTCAGAACACTGAAGCTTTCTTT. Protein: CAISGQNTEAFF.

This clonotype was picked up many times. CDR3 residues: CASSPQGGFTEAFF. The CDR3 nucleotides read TGTGCCAGTAGCCCACAGGGAGGTTTCACTGAAGCTTTCTTT. This sequence joins TRBV19 and TRBJ1-1; D perhaps matches TRBD1 (6 bases). CDR3 length equals 14 residues. Germline-derived CDR1 and CDR2 are LNHDA and SQIVND (reference sequence). Trimming left V 6 bases short and J 4 bases short, with 15 bases between.

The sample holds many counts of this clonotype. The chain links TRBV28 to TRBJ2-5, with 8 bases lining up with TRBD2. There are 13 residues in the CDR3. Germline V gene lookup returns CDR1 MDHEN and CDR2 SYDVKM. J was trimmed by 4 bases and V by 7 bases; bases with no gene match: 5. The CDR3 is CASKEREPETQYF. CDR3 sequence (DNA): TGTGCCAGCAAAGAGCGGGAGCCAGAGACCCAGTACTTC.

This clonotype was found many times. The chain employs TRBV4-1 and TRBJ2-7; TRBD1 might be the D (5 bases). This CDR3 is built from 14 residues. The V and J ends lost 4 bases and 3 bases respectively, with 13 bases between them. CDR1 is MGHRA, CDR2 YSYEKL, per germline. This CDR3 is CASSPQGYGYEQYF. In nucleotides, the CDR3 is TGCGCCAGCAGCCCTCAGGGCTACGGCTACGAGCAGTACTTC.

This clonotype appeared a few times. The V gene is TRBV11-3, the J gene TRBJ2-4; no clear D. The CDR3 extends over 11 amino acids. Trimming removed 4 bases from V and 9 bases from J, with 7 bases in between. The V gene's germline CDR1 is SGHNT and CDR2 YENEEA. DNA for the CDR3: TGTGCCAGCAGCTACGATGGCATTCAGTACTTC. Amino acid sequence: CASSYDGIQYF.

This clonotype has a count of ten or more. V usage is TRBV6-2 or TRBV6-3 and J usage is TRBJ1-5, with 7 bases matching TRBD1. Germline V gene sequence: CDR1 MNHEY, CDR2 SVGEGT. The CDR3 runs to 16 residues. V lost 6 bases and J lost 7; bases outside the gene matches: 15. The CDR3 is CASRAIIGGVRQPQHF. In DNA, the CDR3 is TGTGCCAGCAGGGCTATTATAGGGGGCGTCCGGCAGCCCCAGCATTTT.

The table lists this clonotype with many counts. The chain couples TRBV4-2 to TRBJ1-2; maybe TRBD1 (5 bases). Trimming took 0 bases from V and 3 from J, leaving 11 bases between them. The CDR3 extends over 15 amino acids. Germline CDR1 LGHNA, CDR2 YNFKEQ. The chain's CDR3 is CASSQDSWGDYGYTF. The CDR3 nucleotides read TGTGCCAGCAGCCAAGATTCTTGGGGGGACTATGGCTACACCTTC.

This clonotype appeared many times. The CDR3 coding sequence is TGTGCCAGCAGCCTCGACAGGGCCGGGGAGCTGTTTTTT. Encoded protein: CASSLDRAGELFF. J is TRBJ2-2 and V is TRBV7-3; 7 bases fit TRBD1. The CDR3 has 13 residues. J gave up 6 bases and V 5 bases, and 3 bases lay outside the gene matches. Germline CDR1 and CDR2: SGHTA and FQGTGA.

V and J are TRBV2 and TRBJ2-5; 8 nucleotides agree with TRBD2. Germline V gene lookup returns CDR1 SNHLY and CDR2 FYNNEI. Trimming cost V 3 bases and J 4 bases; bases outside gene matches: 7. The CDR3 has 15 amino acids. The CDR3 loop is CASSEGAGGIETQYF. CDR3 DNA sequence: TGTGCCAGCAGTGAGGGGGCGGGAGGAATAGAGACCCAGTACTTC.

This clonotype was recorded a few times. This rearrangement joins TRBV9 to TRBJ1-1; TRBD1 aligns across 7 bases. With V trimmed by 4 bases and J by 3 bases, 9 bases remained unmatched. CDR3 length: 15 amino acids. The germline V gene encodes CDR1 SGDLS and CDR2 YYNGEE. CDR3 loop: CASSFQTGWDTEAFF. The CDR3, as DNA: TGTGCCAGCAGCTTTCAGACAGGGTGGGACACTGAAGCTTTCTTT.

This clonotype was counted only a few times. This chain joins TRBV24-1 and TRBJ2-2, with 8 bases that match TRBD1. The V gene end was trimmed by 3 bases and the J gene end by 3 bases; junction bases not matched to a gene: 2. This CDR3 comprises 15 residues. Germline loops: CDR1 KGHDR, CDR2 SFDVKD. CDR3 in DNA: TGTGCCACCAGTGATCAGGGGGCGCACACCGGGGAGCTGTTTTTT. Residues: CATSDQGAHTGELFF.

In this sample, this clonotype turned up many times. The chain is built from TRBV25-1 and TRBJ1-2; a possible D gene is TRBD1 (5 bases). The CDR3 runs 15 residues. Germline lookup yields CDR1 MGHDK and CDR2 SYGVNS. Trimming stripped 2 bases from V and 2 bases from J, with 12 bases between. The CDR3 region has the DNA TGTGCCAGCAGTGAAATCGACAGACCAAACTATGGCTACACCTTC. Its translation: CASSEIDRPNYGYTF.

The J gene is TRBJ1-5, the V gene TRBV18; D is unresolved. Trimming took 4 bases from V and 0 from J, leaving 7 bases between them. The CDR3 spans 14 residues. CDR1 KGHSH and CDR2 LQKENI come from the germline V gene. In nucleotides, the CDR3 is TGTGCCAGCTCACGGGATCCTAGCAATCAGCCCCAGCATTTT. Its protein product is CASSRDPSNQPQHF.

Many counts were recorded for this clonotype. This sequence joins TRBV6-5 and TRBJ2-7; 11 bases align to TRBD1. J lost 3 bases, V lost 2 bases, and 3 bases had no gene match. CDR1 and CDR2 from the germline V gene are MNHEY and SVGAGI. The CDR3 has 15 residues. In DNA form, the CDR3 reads TGTGCCAGCAGTTACCGCGGGACAGGGGGCTACGAGCAGTACTTC. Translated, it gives CASSYRGTGGYEQYF.